A single sample gave rise to the 10 T cell receptor beta chains below, sequenced in a study of T-cell memory formation after mild COVID-19. TCRdb passed the 5' RACE reads through MiXCR, listing each CDR3 protein once. The sample comprises 65,000 to 100,000 distinct CDR3 sequences, about 13% of which are singletons, and roughly 40% rests with the top ten. The source material was PBMCs or a T cell subset sorted from them (not recorded which). These receptors were obtained from a man younger than 30 who had mild COVID-19 (a few samples of this study predate the infection). Cell type and time point are not known.

This clonotype was counted between two and nine times. The chain carries TRBV4-2 and TRBJ2-1; 8 nucleotides line up with TRBD2. The CDR3 has 16 amino acids. After removal of 0 bases from V and 7 bases from J, the junction contained 8 bases not matched to a gene. CDR1 is LGHNA and CDR2 is YNFKEQ in the germline V gene. For the CDR3, the DNA is TGTGCCAGCAGCCAAGATCTGCGGGGGGCGGGTAATGAGCAGTTCTTC. Encoded protein: CASSQDLRGAGNEQFF.

This clonotype was detected a few times. This rearrangement joins TRBV2 to TRBJ1-5; D gene uncertain. CDR3 size: 14 residues. Germline CDR1 reads SNHLY; CDR2 reads FYNNEI. V lost 4 bases and J lost 4, with 11 bases in between. The CDR3 spells CASSATLGNQPQHF. In nucleotides, the CDR3 is TGTGCCAGCAGTGCCACCTTGGGTAATCAGCCCCAGCATTTT.

This clonotype was found many times. The chain links TRBV7-9 to TRBJ1-6; D is unresolved. V was shortened by 3 bases and J by 0 bases, with 15 bases between the two germline ends. CDR3 length equals 18 residues. Germline CDR1 is SEHNR and CDR2 is FQNEAQ (reference sequence). CDR3 sequence reads: CASSFGLSMSSYNSPLHF. Written as DNA, the CDR3 is TGTGCCAGCAGCTTTGGACTTTCCATGAGCTCCTATAATTCACCCCTCCACTTT. The full variable domain, completed using reference TRBV7-9 and TRBJ1-6, is DTGVSQNPRHKITKRGQNVTFRCDPISEHNRLYWYRQTLGQGPEFLTYFQNEAQLEKSRLLSDRFSAERPKGSFSTLEIQRTEQGDSAMYLCASSFGLSMSSYNSPLHFGNGTRLTVT.

The CDR3 sequence: CASSTYSSYNEQFF. DNA for the CDR3: TGTGCCAGCAGTACATATAGCTCCTACAATGAGCAGTTCTTC. J is TRBJ2-1 and V is TRBV6-5; D not certain. The CDR3 extends over 14 amino acids. Per germline, CDR1 MNHEY and CDR2 SVGAGI. Between the trimmed V and J ends, which lost 5 bases and 0 bases, there was a span of 8 bases.

V gene TRBV7-9 combines with J gene TRBJ1-1; D possibly corresponds to TRBD1 (5 bases). CDR1 and CDR2 (germline): SEHNR, FQNEAQ (reference sequence). The CDR3 loop spans 12 amino acids. V lost 5 bases and J 4 bases, leaving 8 bases between the germline ends. CDR3 amino acids: CASSHGGTEAFF. In DNA form, the CDR3 reads TGTGCCAGCAGCCATGGGGGCACTGAAGCTTTCTTT. The complete variable domain, with remaining parts taken from reference TRBV7-9 and TRBJ1-1, reads DTGVSQNPRHKITKRGQNVTFRCDPISEHNRLYWYRQTLGQGPEFLTYFQNEAQLEKSRLLSDRFSAERPKGSFSTLEIQRTEQGDSAMYLCASSHGGTEAFFGQGTRLTVV.

The table lists this clonotype with many counts. The chain's CDR3 is CASTAEQYV. In DNA, the CDR3 is TGCGCCAGTACCGCGGAGCAGTACGTC. The chain joins TRBV4-3 to TRBJ2-7, with unresolved D. CDR3 length: 9 residues. The germline V and J ends were trimmed by 9 bases and 7 bases, with 7 bases remaining between them. Germline V lookup: CDR1 LGHNA, CDR2 YSLEER.

This clonotype was counted at least ten times. The rearrangement joins TRBV29-1 to TRBJ2-1, with D tentatively TRBD1 (6 bases). Germline V gives CDR1 SQVTM, CDR2 ANQGSEA. Trimming stripped 1 base from V and 1 base from J, with 14 bases between. This CDR3 is 16 amino acids long. This CDR3 reads CSVEGATGLSYNEQFF. The CDR3 DNA reads as TGCAGCGTTGAAGGAGCCACAGGGTTGTCCTACAATGAGCAGTTCTTC.

This clonotype was seen more than once but under ten times. This chain uses TRBV27 with TRBJ1-2, with D hard to call. Germline CDR1 and CDR2: MNHEY and SMNVEV (reference sequence). V was cut by 0 bases and J by 3 bases, with 8 bases left in between. CDR3 length: 14 amino acids. The CDR3 DNA reads TGTGCCAGCAGTTTATCGTCAGTTCACTATGGCTACACCTTC. Protein product: CASSLSSVHYGYTF.

The table lists this clonotype with many counts. The DNA for the CDR3 is TGTGCCAGCAGCTTACTACTAGCGGGGGGTCGCAATGAGCAGTTCTTC. Its translation: CASSLLLAGGRNEQFF. The V and J genes are TRBV7-6 and TRBJ2-1; 12 bases agree with TRBD2. The V segment lost 2 bases and the J segment 6 bases; nucleotides outside the gene matches: 5. The V gene's germline CDR1 is SGHVS and CDR2 FNYEAQ. The CDR3 totals 16 residues.

This chain links TRBV4-2 with TRBJ1-1; perhaps TRBD1 as D (5 bases). The germline V gene encodes CDR1 LGHNA and CDR2 YNFKEQ. The V gene lost 3 bases and the J gene lost 1 base, with 12 bases spanning the gap. The CDR3 is 15 residues long. Written as DNA, the CDR3 is TGTGCCAGCAGCCACAACCCCGGGACGAACACTGAAGCTTTCTTT. Residues: CASSHNPGTNTEAFF.